The rows below give T cell receptor beta chains drawn from one sample of a study of T cell changes during pregnancy in multiple sclerosis. Assay: immunoSEQ multiplex PCR; the TCRdb copy retains only in-frame clones and omits some. The sample has around 63,000 clones; 91% are singletons. The input for sequencing was peripheral blood, taken in the third trimester of pregnancy. Every receptor here comes from a female donor in good health, enrolled as a control in a pregnancy study. Both conserved end residues are part of each CDR3. D genes are given only for firm matches. Clone size, where shown, is once, few, many, or a class for clones that have expanded.

v_call	d_call	clone_size	j_call	cdr3_nt	cdr3_aa
TRBV11-2	TRBD1	.	TRBJ1-1	TGTGCCAGCAGGTCCGACAGGGAGTACACTGAAGCTTTCTTT	CASRSDREYTEAFF
TRBV5-1	.	.	TRBJ1-3	TGCGCCAGCAGCCTCGACAATCCATGGTCTGCTGGAAACACCATATATTTT	CASSLDNPWSAGNTIYF
TRBV29-1	TRBD1	.	TRBJ1-1	TGCAGCGTCCAGGGGGCTTTCGCTGAAGCTTTCTTT	CSVQGAFAEAFF
TRBV27	.	.	TRBJ1-3	TGTGCCAGCAGCTGGGGGCAAGGTCTATACTACTCTGGAAACACCATATATTTT	CASSWGQGLYYSGNTIYF
TRBV28	TRBD1	.	TRBJ1-2	TGTGCCAGCGGACGGGACAGGGTCTATGGCTACACCTTC	CASGRDRVYGYTF
TRBV11-2	TRBD2	.	TRBJ2-1	TGTGCCACTAGGGGACTAGCGCCCAATGAGCAGTTCTTC	CATRGLAPNEQFF
TRBV7-9	.	.	TRBJ2-1	TGTGCCAGCAGCTTAGTCTTTTACAATGAGCAGTTCTTC	CASSLVFYNEQFF
TRBV2	.	.	TRBJ2-7	TGTGCCATCCTTAGGTCAGGGTCCCTTCTCTACGAGCAGTACTTC	CAILRSGSLLYEQYF
TRBV6-5	TRBD1	.	TRBJ1-2	TGTGCCAGCAGTTACGGACAGGATAACTATGGCTACACCTTC	CASSYGQDNYGYTF
TRBV11-2	.	.	TRBJ1-3	TGTGCCAGCAGCTTAGTTAGGGGCCCCTCTGGAAACACCATATATTTT	CASSLVRGPSGNTIYF
TRBV30	TRBD2	.	TRBJ2-3	TGTGCCTGGAGTCCACCGCCGGGACTAGCGGGGGTATTGGGCACAGATACGCAGTATTTT	CAWSPPPGLAGVLGTDTQYF
TRBV27	.	.	TRBJ2-7	TGTGCCAGCACCGACCCGGGTCGAACCTACGAGCAGTACTTC	CASTDPGRTYEQYF
TRBV29-1	TRBD2	.	TRBJ2-5	TGCAGCGTTGGTGGTCGCGCGGGAGTGGTGACCCAGTACTTC	CSVGGRAGVVTQYF
TRBV9	.	.	TRBJ1-1	TGTGCCAGCAGCGTGGGAAATACAGGGCCGGCTGAAGCTTTCTTT	CASSVGNTGPAEAFF
TRBV6-4	.	.	TRBJ2-1	TGTGCCAGCAGTGTCTGTGAGCAGTTCTTC	CASSVCEQFF
TRBV7-7	.	few	TRBJ1-3	TGTGCTAGCAGCCCCGACTTTTCTGGAAACACCATATATTTT	CASSPDFSGNTIYF
TRBV2	.	.	TRBJ1-2	TGTGCCAGCAGTGAGGGGGGCTATGGCTACACCTTC	CASSEGGYGYTF
TRBV29-1	TRBD1	.	TRBJ1-5	TGCAGCGTGACCGGGACAGAGAATCAGCCCCAGCATTTT	CSVTGTENQPQHF
TRBV7-8	.	.	TRBJ2-7	TGTGCCAGCAGCGCGTATATTACTAGCTTGTCCCTCGGACAGTACTTC	CASSAYITSLSLGQYF
TRBV28	TRBD1	once	TRBJ2-3	TGTGCCAGCAGTTTGGGCAGGGGGCTGACAGATACGCAGTATTTT	CASSLGRGLTDTQYF
TRBV9	TRBD2	.	TRBJ2-7	TGTGCCAGCAGCCCTCGACTAGCGGGGGGGATCAACGAGCAGTACTTC	CASSPRLAGGINEQYF
TRBV7-2	.	.	TRBJ1-1	TGTGCCAGCAGCTTAGATCTTTTCACTGAAGCTTTCTTT	CASSLDLFTEAFF
TRBV18	.	.	TRBJ2-3	TGTGCCAGCTCAGCCTCGGGGGTAACAGATACGCAGTATTTT	CASSASGVTDTQYF
TRBV6-4	TRBD2	.	TRBJ2-5	TGTGCCAGCAGTCCGGTAGCGGGGGCCAGGGGGACCCAGTACTTC	CASSPVAGARGTQYF
TRBV30	.	few	TRBJ1-1	TGTGCCTGGAGTCCCTCCGGGAACACTGAAGCTTTCTTT	CAWSPSGNTEAFF
TRBV12-5	TRBD2	.	TRBJ2-7	TGTGCTAGTGGTTTGTACCCTGTTGGGGGGGGTTCCTACGAGCAGTACTTC	CASGLYPVGGGSYEQYF
TRBV28	.	.	TRBJ1-4	TGTGCCAGCAGTGATGGACAGCTGTTGGAAAAACTGTTTTTT	CASSDGQLLEKLFF
TRBV7-9	TRBD2	.	TRBJ2-1	TGTGCCAGCAGCTCTTTGGCGGGAGCGCATATTAAAAATGAGCAGTTCTTC	CASSSLAGAHIKNEQFF
TRBV28	.	.	TRBJ1-4	TGTGCCACCCGCAGGGGAACTAATGAAAAACTGTTTTTT	CATRRGTNEKLFF
TRBV27	.	.	TRBJ1-4	TGTGCCAGCAGAAATAATGGACTGGGTGAAAAACTGTTTTTT	CASRNNGLGEKLFF
TRBV6-1	TRBD2	.	TRBJ2-1	TGTGCCAGCAGTAGAGCGGGAGGGGTCAATGAGCAGTTCTTC	CASSRAGGVNEQFF
TRBV19	TRBD1	.	TRBJ2-7	TGTGCCAGTAGTAGGGGACAGGCTACCTACGAGCAGTACTTC	CASSRGQATYEQYF
TRBV29-1	.	.	TRBJ1-2	TGCAGCGTGGCAGGGTTTAGGACCGTTATGGGGACCTTC	CSVAGFRTVMGTF
TRBV6-1	.	.	TRBJ2-7	TGTGCCAGCAGTGAAGAATTCACAGCCAGGAACTACGAGCAGTACTTC	CASSEEFTARNYEQYF
TRBV9	.	.	TRBJ1-3	TGTGCCAGCAGCGGTTTGGACAGCCACTCTGGAAACACCATATATTTT	CASSGLDSHSGNTIYF
TRBV7-2	.	once	TRBJ1-2	TGTGCCAGCAGCTCCAGGGGTAACTATGGCTACACCTTC	CASSSRGNYGYTF
TRBV7-8	TRBD2	.	TRBJ2-5	TGTGCCAGCAGCCCAAGGCTAGCGGGGATAGAGACCCAGTACTTC	CASSPRLAGIETQYF
TRBV15	.	.	TRBJ2-3	TGTGCCACCAGCAGAGGTTTAGTAACTCAGGGTTGGGATACGCAGTATTTT	CATSRGLVTQGWDTQYF
TRBV5-1	.	.	TRBJ1-3	TGCGCCAGCAGCTTGGAGGAGGACGCTGGAAACACCATATATTTT	CASSLEEDAGNTIYF
TRBV15	.	.	TRBJ2-3	TGTGCCACCAGCAGAGAGGCGTTGCGGCTAGGTCCCGGGGTTACGCAGTATTTT	CATSREALRLGPGVTQYF
TRBV30	TRBD1	.	TRBJ2-2	TGTGCCTGGAGGGCCGGGACAGGGGACACCGGGGAGCTGTTTTTT	CAWRAGTGDTGELFF
TRBV2	TRBD2	.	TRBJ2-3	TGTGCCAGCAACCCCCTGACTAGCCTGCACACAGATACGCAGTATTTT	CASNPLTSLHTDTQYF
TRBV29-1	TRBD2	.	TRBJ2-5	TGCAGCGGAGGACTAGTCGGTGAGACCCAGTACTTC	CSGGLVGETQYF
TRBV15	.	.	TRBJ2-6	TGTGCCACCAGTTCGGGACAAGTTTACTCTGGGGCCAACGTCCTGACTTTC	CATSSGQVYSGANVLTF